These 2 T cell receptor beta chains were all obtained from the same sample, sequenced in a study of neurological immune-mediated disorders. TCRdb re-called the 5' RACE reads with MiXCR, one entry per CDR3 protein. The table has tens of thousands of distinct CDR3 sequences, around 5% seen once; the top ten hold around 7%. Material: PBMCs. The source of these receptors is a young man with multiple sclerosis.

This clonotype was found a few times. CDR3 loop: CSVGGGRRADTQYF. The CDR3 coding sequence is TGCAGCGTGGGCGGCGGGAGACGCGCAGATACGCAGTATTTT. J is TRBJ2-3 and V is TRBV29-1, with TRBD2 matching 7 bases. Germline V gene lookup returns CDR1 SQVTM and CDR2 ANQGSEA. With V trimmed by 6 bases and J by 4 bases, 10 bases remained unmatched. This CDR3 is built from 14 residues.

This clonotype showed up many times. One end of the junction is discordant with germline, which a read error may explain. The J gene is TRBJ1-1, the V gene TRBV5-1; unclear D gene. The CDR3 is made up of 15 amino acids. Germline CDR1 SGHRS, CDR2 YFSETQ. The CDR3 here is CASSLGRVLNTEAFF. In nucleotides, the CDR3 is TGCGCCAGCAGTTTGGGCCGGGTTCTAAACACTGAAGCTTTCTTT.